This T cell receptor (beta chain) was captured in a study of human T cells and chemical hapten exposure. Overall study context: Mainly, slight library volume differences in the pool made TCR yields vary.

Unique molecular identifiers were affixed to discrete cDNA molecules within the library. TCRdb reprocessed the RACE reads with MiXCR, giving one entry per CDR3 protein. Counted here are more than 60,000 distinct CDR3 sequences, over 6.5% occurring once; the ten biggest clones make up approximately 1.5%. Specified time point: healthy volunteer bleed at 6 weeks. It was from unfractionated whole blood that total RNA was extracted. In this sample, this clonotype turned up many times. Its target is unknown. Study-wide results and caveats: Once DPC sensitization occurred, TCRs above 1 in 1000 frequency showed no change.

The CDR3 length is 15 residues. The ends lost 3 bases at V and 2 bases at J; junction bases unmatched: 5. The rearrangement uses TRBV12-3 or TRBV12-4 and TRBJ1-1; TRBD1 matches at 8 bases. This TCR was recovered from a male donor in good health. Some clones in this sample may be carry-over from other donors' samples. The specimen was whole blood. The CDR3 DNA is TGTGCCAGCAGTTTGGGGACAGGAATTAACACTGAAGCTTTCTTT. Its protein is CASSLGTGINTEAFF.